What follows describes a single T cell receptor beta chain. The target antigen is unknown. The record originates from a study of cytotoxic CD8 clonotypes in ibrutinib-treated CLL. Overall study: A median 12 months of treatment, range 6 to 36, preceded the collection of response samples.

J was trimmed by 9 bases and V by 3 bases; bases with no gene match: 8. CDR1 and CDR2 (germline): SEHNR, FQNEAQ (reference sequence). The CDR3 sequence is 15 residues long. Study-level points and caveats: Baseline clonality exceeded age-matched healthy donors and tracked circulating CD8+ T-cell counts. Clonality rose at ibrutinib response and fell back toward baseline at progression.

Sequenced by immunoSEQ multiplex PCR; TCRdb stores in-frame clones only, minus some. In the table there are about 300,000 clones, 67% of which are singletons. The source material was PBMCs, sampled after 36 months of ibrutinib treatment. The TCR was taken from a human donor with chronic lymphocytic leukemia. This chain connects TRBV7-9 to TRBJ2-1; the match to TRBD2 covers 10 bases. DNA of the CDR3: TGTGCCAGCAGCTTGTCTCTAGCGGGAGCGATTGAGCAGTTCTTC. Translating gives CASSLSLAGAIEQFF.